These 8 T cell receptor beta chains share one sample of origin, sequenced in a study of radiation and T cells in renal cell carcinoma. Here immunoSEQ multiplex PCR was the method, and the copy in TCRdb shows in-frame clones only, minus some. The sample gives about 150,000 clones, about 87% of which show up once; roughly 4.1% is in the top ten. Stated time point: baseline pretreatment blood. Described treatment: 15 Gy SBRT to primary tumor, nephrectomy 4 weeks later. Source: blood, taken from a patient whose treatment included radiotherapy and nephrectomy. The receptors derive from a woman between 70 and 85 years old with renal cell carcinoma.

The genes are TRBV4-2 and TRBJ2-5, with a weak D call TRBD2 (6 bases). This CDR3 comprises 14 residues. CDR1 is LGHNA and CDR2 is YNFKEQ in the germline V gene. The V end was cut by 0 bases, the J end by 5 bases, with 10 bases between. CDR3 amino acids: CASSQEGGRETQYF. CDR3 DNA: TGTGCCAGCAGCCAAGAGGGGGGTCGCGAGACCCAGTACTTC.

The CDR3 region has the DNA TGTGCCAGCAGAAAAAGGGGGACTAGCGTCGTCTCGAACACCGGGGAGCTGTTTTTT. Its translation: CASRKRGTSVVSNTGELFF. The chain recombines TRBV7-2 with TRBJ2-2, with 10 bases identical to TRBD2. Germline V gives CDR1 SGHTA, CDR2 FQGNSA. V lost 6 bases to trimming and J lost 0 bases; unmatched junction nucleotides: 13. The CDR3 is made up of 19 amino acids.

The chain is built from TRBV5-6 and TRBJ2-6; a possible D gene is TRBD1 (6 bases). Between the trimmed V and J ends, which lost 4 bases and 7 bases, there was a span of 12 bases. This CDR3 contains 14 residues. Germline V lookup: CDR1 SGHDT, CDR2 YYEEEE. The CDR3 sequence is CASSTDRSANVLTF. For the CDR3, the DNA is TGTGCCAGCAGCACGGACAGATCTGCCAACGTCCTGACTTTC.

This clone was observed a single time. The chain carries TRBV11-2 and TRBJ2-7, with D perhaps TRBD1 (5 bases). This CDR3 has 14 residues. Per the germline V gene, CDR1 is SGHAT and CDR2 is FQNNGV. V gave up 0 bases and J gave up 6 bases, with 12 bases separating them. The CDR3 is CASSLEGVVSEQYF. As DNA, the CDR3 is TGTGCCAGCAGCTTAGAAGGGGTCGTTTCCGAGCAGTACTTC. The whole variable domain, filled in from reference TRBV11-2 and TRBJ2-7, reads EAGVAQSPRYKIIEKRQSVAFWCNPISGHATLYWYQQILGQGPKLLIQFQNNGVVDDSQLPKDRFSAERLKGVDSTLKIQPAKLEDSAVYLCASSLEGVVSEQYFGPGTRLTVT.

In DNA form, the CDR3 reads TGCGCCAGCAGCCAAGCCGGGGGGGCGGACACCGGGGAGCTGTTTTTT. Amino acids: CASSQAGGADTGELFF. The chain employs TRBV4-1 and TRBJ2-2; 8 bases agree with TRBD2. This CDR3 is 16 amino acids long. V dropped 1 base and J dropped 3; count of bases not matched to a gene: 4. Germline CDR1 and CDR2: MGHRA and YSYEKL.

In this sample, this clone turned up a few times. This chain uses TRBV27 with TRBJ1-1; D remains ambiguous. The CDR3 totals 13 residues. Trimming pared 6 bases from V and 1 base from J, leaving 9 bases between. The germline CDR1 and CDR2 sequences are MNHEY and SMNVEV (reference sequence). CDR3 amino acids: CASSLERNTEAFF. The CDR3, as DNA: TGTGCCAGCAGCCTCGAGAGGAACACTGAAGCTTTCTTT.

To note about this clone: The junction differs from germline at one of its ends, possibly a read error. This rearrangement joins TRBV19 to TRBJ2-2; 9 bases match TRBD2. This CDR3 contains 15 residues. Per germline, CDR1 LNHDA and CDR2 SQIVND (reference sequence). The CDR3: CASSLEGLAAGELFF. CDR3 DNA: TGTGCCAGTAGTCTAGAGGGACTAGCAGCGGGGGAGCTGTTTTTT.

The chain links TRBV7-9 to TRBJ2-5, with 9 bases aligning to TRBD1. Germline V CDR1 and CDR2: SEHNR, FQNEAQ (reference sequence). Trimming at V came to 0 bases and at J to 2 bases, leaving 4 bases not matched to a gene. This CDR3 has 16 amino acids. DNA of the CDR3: TGTGCCAGCAGCTTAGCCCCCGGGACAGGGCAAGAGACCCAGTACTTC. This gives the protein CASSLAPGTGQETQYF.